The 31 T cell receptor beta chains given below trace back to one sample, sequenced in a study of Ad26.COV2.S vaccination and SARS-CoV-2 variants. The treatment: 15 to 20 received Ad26.COV2.S at low or high dose, single or two shots; 5 received placebo; per-sample allocation not given. Vaccine and placebo recipients were sampled on day 63 after the first injection. The data were produced by immunoSEQ multiplex PCR, yet TCRdb's version contains in-frame clones alone and is incomplete. The sample has about 400,000 clones, approximately 89% seen once; the top ten hold around 2%. The specimen comprised peripheral blood, sampled in a trial of Ad26.COV2.S vaccine versus placebo. The receptors were gathered from a person between 18 and 59 years old who received the Ad26.COV2.S COVID-19 vaccine or a placebo.

This rearrangement joins TRBV3-1 (or the pseudogene TRBV3-2) to TRBJ2-1; D remains ambiguous. The CDR3 covers 17 residues. Germline assignment: CDR1 LGHDT and CDR2 YNNKEL (reference sequence). Trimming pared 0 bases from V and 4 bases from J, leaving 16 bases between. The DNA for the CDR3 is TGTGCCAGCAGCCAAGATTTTCGGTTACGAGAATACAATGAGCAGTTCTTC. It encodes CASSQDFRLREYNEQFF.

The chain uses TRBV7-9 and TRBJ1-1; D not resolved. CDR3 length equals 12 residues. From germline, CDR1 is SEHNR and CDR2 FQNEAQ (reference sequence). Trimming cost V 0 bases and J 7 bases, with 6 bases left between them. CDR3 protein: CASSLAGVEAFF. The CDR3 DNA is TGTGCCAGCAGCTTAGCTGGGGTTGAAGCTTTCTTT.

V gene TRBV7-9 combines with J gene TRBJ2-2; D remains unclear. CDR3 size: 14 residues. Trimming removed 2 bases from V and 5 bases from J, with 9 bases in between. Germline V lookup: CDR1 SEHNR, CDR2 FQNEAQ (reference sequence). The CDR3 here is CASSLIVGTGELFF. The CDR3 DNA sequence: TGTGCCAGCAGCTTAATTGTAGGAACCGGGGAGCTGTTTTTT. Filled out from reference TRBV7-9 and TRBJ2-2, the complete variable domain reads DTGVSQNPRHKITKRGQNVTFRCDPISEHNRLYWYRQTLGQGPEFLTYFQNEAQLEKSRLLSDRFSAERPKGSFSTLEIQRTEQGDSAMYLCASSLIVGTGELFFGEGSRLTVL.

As DNA, the CDR3 is TGTGCCAGCAGCTACACAGGAATGAACACTGAAGCTTTCTTT. Encoded protein: CASSYTGMNTEAFF. This sequence joins TRBV7-9 and TRBJ1-1; D is perhaps TRBD1 (5 bases). CDR3 length: 14 residues. Germline V gene sequence: CDR1 SEHNR, CDR2 FQNEAQ (reference sequence). The V end lost 4 bases, the J end lost 0 bases, and 9 bases lay between the germline ends.

This clone was detected once. The chain is built from TRBV5-1 and TRBJ2-2; 9 nucleotides align to TRBD2. The germline CDR1 and CDR2 sequences are SGHRS and YFSETQ. The CDR3 contains 17 residues. V lost 3 bases and J lost 4; bases outside the gene matches: 10. Written as DNA, the CDR3 is TGCGCCAGCAGCTCCCGAGGCGTGGGACTAGCCACCGGGGAGCTGTTTTTT. This codes for CASSSRGVGLATGELFF. The whole variable domain, filled in from reference TRBV5-1 and TRBJ2-2, reads KAGVTQTPRYLIKTRGQQVTLSCSPISGHRSVSWYQQTPGQGLQFLFEYFSETQRNKGNFPGRFSGRQFSNSRSEMNVSTLELGDSALYLCASSSRGVGLATGELFFGEGSRLTVL.

The chain links TRBV4-2 to TRBJ2-2, with a possible D match to TRBD1 (5 bases). V lost 0 bases and J 2 bases, leaving 10 bases between the germline ends. This CDR3 has 16 amino acids. Germline assignment: CDR1 LGHNA and CDR2 YNFKEQ. The CDR3 loop reads CASSQEGQGNTGELFF. CDR3 in DNA: TGTGCCAGCAGCCAAGAAGGCCAGGGTAACACCGGGGAGCTGTTTTTT.

The V gene is TRBV21-1, the J gene TRBJ2-3. TRBV21-1 counts as a pseudogene. The CDR3 is 19 residues long. The CDR3, as DNA: TGTGCCAGCAGTGATGACGGATTAATGTATGGCTATGGCACAGATACGCAGTATTTT. It codes for CASSDDGLMYGYGTDTQYF.

This clone was counted between two and nine times. This rearrangement joins TRBV10-2 to TRBJ2-7, with 13 bases lining up with TRBD2. The germline V gene has CDR1 WSHSY and CDR2 SAAADI. V gave up 2 bases and J gave up 3 bases; unmatched junction bases: 4. The CDR3 contains 16 residues. The CDR3 reads CASSEGTSGIIYEQYF. DNA of the CDR3: TGCGCCAGCAGTGAGGGGACTAGCGGGATTATCTACGAGCAGTACTTC.

This clone was seen just once. This sequence joins TRBV11-2 and TRBJ1-1; D call uncertain. Trimming removed 0 bases from V and 1 base from J, with 3 bases in between. Germline-derived CDR1 and CDR2 are SGHAT and FQNNGV. This CDR3 has 13 residues. The CDR3 coding sequence is TGTGCCAGCAGCTTAGAGGAGAACACTGAAGCTTTCTTT. Protein product: CASSLEENTEAFF.

The chain employs TRBV10-3 and TRBJ2-1; TRBD2 matches at 13 bases. The CDR3 is 18 residues long. Trimming at V came to 3 bases and at J to 6 bases, leaving 11 bases not matched to a gene. The germline gives CDR1 ENHRY, CDR2 SYGVKD. In DNA, the CDR3 is TGTGCCATCAGTGACCCGACTAGCGGGAGGTACCTCGGCAATGAGCAGTTCTTC. It is translated as CAISDPTSGRYLGNEQFF.

V and J are TRBV4-1 and TRBJ2-7, with 10 bases aligning to TRBD1. V lost 3 bases to trimming and J lost 5 bases; unmatched junction nucleotides: 7. The CDR3 extends over 15 amino acids. The germline V gene has CDR1 MGHRA and CDR2 YSYEKL. CDR3 loop: CASSQVDRGLHEQYF. The CDR3 coding sequence is TGCGCCAGCAGCCAGGTCGACAGGGGGCTCCACGAGCAGTACTTC.

The rearrangement uses TRBV25-1 and TRBJ2-1; the D gene is possibly TRBD1 (5 bases). CDR3 size: 13 residues. The germline V and J ends were trimmed by 3 bases and 9 bases, with 12 bases remaining between them. The germline V gene encodes CDR1 MGHDK and CDR2 SYGVNS. The CDR3 is CASSDPGIGEQFF. The CDR3 bases are TGTGCCAGCAGTGATCCAGGGATCGGTGAGCAGTTCTTC.

CDR3 residues: CAWSVSGPTEAFF. Here the CDR3 DNA reads TGTGCCTGGAGTGTGTCGGGGCCCACTGAAGCTTTCTTT. J is TRBJ1-1 and V is TRBV30; a possible D gene is TRBD1 (5 bases). Germline V CDR1 and CDR2: GTSNPN, SVGIG (reference sequence). This CDR3 comprises 13 residues. V lost 0 bases and J 4 bases, leaving 9 bases between the germline ends.

The chain recombines TRBV18 with TRBJ1-3, with D possibly matching TRBD1 (6 bases). Trimming left V 2 bases short and J 5 bases short, with 10 bases between. The CDR3 covers 14 residues. Germline V CDR1 and CDR2: KGHSH, LQKENI. CDR3 protein: CASSPSGQRNTIYF. In DNA, the CDR3 is TGTGCCAGCTCACCAAGCGGACAGAGAAACACCATATATTTT.

The CDR3 region has the DNA TGTGCCAGCAGCTTGTTGGCAGGACCTAACACTGAAGCTTTCTTT. Its translation is CASSLLAGPNTEAFF. The chain has TRBV5-4 and TRBJ1-1, with D uncertain. CDR3 size: 15 residues. Germline CDR1 is SGHNT and CDR2 is YYREEE (reference sequence). V was pared by 1 base and J by 2 bases, with 12 bases between.

This clone was recorded once. The V gene is TRBV30, the J gene TRBJ1-1; weak D call: TRBD1 (6 bases). There are 13 residues in the CDR3. The V end was cut by 0 bases, the J end by 5 bases, with 10 bases between. The V gene's germline CDR1 is GTSNPN and CDR2 SVGIG (reference sequence). CDR3 in amino acids: CAWSVGGETEAFF. Written as DNA, the CDR3 is TGTGCCTGGAGTGTAGGGGGGGAAACTGAAGCTTTCTTT.

This clone was counted between two and nine times. The V call is TRBV5-1, the J call TRBJ1-1, with TRBD1 matching 7 bases. The CDR3 consists of 12 residues. Germline values: CDR1 SGHRS, CDR2 YFSETQ. Trimming took 4 bases from V and 4 from J; bases not matched to a gene: 1. This CDR3 reads CASSRDSTEAFF. The CDR3 DNA sequence: TGCGCCAGCAGCAGGGACAGCACTGAAGCTTTCTTT.

V and J are TRBV11-3 and TRBJ2-5; 7 bases map to TRBD2. After removal of 8 bases from V and 4 bases from J, the junction contained 4 bases not matched to a gene. Germline loops: CDR1 SGHNT, CDR2 YENEEA. This CDR3 has 12 residues. The CDR3 protein is CASRLAAETQYF. The CDR3 DNA follows: TGTGCCAGCCGACTAGCAGCAGAGACCCAGTACTTC.

This rearrangement joins TRBV6-5 to TRBJ1-2; D might be TRBD1 (6 bases). The CDR3 length is 14 residues. Germline lookup yields CDR1 MNHEY and CDR2 SVGAGI. V was trimmed by 2 bases and J by 3 bases, leaving 10 bases between them. The CDR3 sequence: CASSYHREDYGYTF. The CDR3 nucleotides are TGTGCCAGCAGTTACCACAGGGAGGACTATGGCTACACCTTC.

The rearrangement joins TRBV2 to TRBJ2-1; 13 bases agree with TRBD2. The trim removed 9 bases at V and 6 bases at J, leaving 5 bases unmatched. The CDR3 is 14 amino acids. Per germline, CDR1 SNHLY and CDR2 FYNNEI. CDR3 sequence (DNA): TGTGCCAGGGCTACTAGCGGGAGGGGCAATGAGCAGTTCTTC. Translated: CARATSGRGNEQFF.

The chain carries TRBV15 and TRBJ2-1; 10 nucleotides match TRBD2. Germline CDR1 reads LNHNV; CDR2 reads YYDKDF (reference sequence). V shed 4 bases, J shed 3 bases, and the junction held 6 bases outside the gene matches. This CDR3 has 16 amino acids. CDR3 sequence reads: CATSKRGLAVYNEQFF. As DNA, the CDR3 is TGTGCCACCAGCAAAAGAGGACTAGCGGTCTACAATGAGCAGTTCTTC.

In its sample, this clone was seen once. V and J are TRBV7-8 and TRBJ1-5, with a weak D call TRBD1 (5 bases). The CDR3 has 14 amino acids. Trimming removed 5 bases from V and 6 bases from J, with 14 bases in between. Germline loops: CDR1 SGHVS, CDR2 FQNEAQ. The CDR3: CASSPPGEGQPQHF. The CDR3 coding sequence is TGTGCCAGCAGCCCCCCGGGGGAGGGTCAGCCCCAGCATTTT.

The J gene is TRBJ1-5, the V gene TRBV20-1; D is unresolved. The CDR3 covers 11 residues. CDR1 DFQATT and CDR2 SNEGSKA come from the germline V gene (reference sequence). In DNA, the CDR3 is TGCAGGGCGGGGTCTAATCAGCCCCAGCATTTT. Translated: CRAGSNQPQHF.

The rearrangement links TRBV10-3 to TRBJ2-3; 13 nucleotides line up with TRBD2. The junction had 10 bases not matched to a gene; V was cut back by 6 bases and J by 4 bases. Germline V lookup: CDR1 ENHRY, CDR2 SYGVKD. This CDR3 has 17 amino acids. The CDR3 DNA sequence: TGTGCCATCAGCGCCGGGACTAGCGGGATCAGGTCAGATACGCAGTATTTT. Protein: CAISAGTSGIRSDTQYF.

V is TRBV14 and J is TRBJ2-3; D unresolved. Germline assignment: CDR1 SGHDN and CDR2 FVKESK. CDR3 length equals 13 residues. The V gene lost 4 bases and the J gene lost 2 bases, with 7 bases spanning the gap. The CDR3 protein is CASSRDYTDTQYF. CDR3 coding DNA: TGTGCCAGCAGCCGCGATTACACAGATACGCAGTATTTT.

This chain links TRBV6-5 with TRBJ2-7; D may correspond to TRBD1 or TRBD2 (5 bases each). Germline CDR1 MNHEY, CDR2 SVGAGI. This CDR3 has 15 residues. Trimming shortened V by 0 bases and J by 2 bases, and 11 bases separated the two germline ends. CDR3 residues: CASSYSGETTYEQYF. The DNA for the CDR3 is TGTGCCAGCAGTTACTCGGGGGAAACTACCTACGAGCAGTACTTC.

In this sample, this clone turned up once. This same CDR3 is encoded by further DNA sequences in the sample. V gene TRBV3-1 (or the pseudogene TRBV3-2) combines with J gene TRBJ2-5, with D maybe TRBD2 (5 bases). This CDR3 has 14 residues. Germline assignment: CDR1 LGHDT and CDR2 YNNKEL (reference sequence). V was cut by 4 bases and J by 2 bases, with 11 bases left in between. The CDR3 nucleotides are TGTGCCAGCAGCCCGACTACGCGTCAAGAGACCCAGTACTTC. This sequence encodes CASSPTTRQETQYF.

This rearrangement joins TRBV2 to TRBJ1-1, with D possibly being TRBD1 (5 bases). V was cut by 2 bases and J by 3 bases, with 19 bases left in between. The CDR3 extends over 17 amino acids. Germline lookup yields CDR1 SNHLY and CDR2 FYNNEI. The chain's CDR3 is CASSEWMGVLRDTEAFF. CDR3 bases: TGTGCCAGCAGTGAATGGATGGGGGTGTTGAGGGACACTGAAGCTTTCTTT.

V and J are TRBV28 and TRBJ1-6; perhaps TRBD1 as D (5 bases). V was trimmed by 3 bases and J by 9 bases, leaving 15 bases between them. The CDR3 runs to 15 residues. Germline V CDR1 and CDR2: MDHEN, SYDVKM. CDR3 DNA: TGTGCCAGCAGTTTCCACACAGGAGGCGGTTCACCCCTCCACTTT. It yields the protein CASSFHTGGGSPLHF.

This chain connects TRBV3-1 (or the pseudogene TRBV3-2) to TRBJ2-7, with D maybe TRBD1 (5 bases). Trimming stripped 0 bases from V and 4 bases from J, with 7 bases between. From germline, CDR1 is LGHDT and CDR2 YNNKEL (reference sequence). This CDR3 is built from 13 residues. The CDR3 nucleotides are TGTGCCAGCAGCCAAGACAGGGTTTACGAGCAGTACTTC. Translated: CASSQDRVYEQYF.

The V gene is TRBV6-5, the J gene TRBJ2-7; TRBD2 is a possible D gene (5 bases). CDR1 and CDR2 from the germline V gene are MNHEY and SVGAGI. The CDR3 covers 14 residues. V lost 3 bases and J 0 bases, leaving 9 bases between the germline ends. This CDR3 is CASSYAGYSYEQYF. CDR3 in DNA: TGTGCCAGCAGTTATGCGGGTTACTCCTACGAGCAGTACTTC.